This T cell receptor (beta chain) was sequenced during a study of blood T cell repertoires in COVID-19. Trimming removed 4 bases from V and 4 bases from J; junction bases left unmatched: 8. Per germline, CDR1 SGHTS and CDR2 YDEGEE. The CDR3 loop spans 16 amino acids. The protocol was immunoSEQ multiplex PCR, while the TCRdb copy is restricted to in-frame clones and leaves out a portion. This table holds about 270,000 clones, 70% to 90% found once. This clone was observed once. This receptor was identified in a woman aged 40 to 50 with acute COVID-19. Sequenced: PBMCs or T cells enriched from blood (not recorded which). V is TRBV5-8 and J is TRBJ2-3, with 11 positions matching TRBD2. CDR3 in amino acids: CASSILLAGAADTQYF. CDR3 DNA: TGTGCCAGCAGCATACTACTAGCGGGAGCTGCAGATACGCAGTATTTT.